Sequencing of this TCR beta chain was carried out in a study of blood T cell repertoires in COVID-19. Clones were sequenced by immunoSEQ multiplex PCR, and TCRdb holds only the in-frame ones, with some missing. The profile shows around 300,000 clones, 70% to 90% of them singletons. Input material: peripheral blood. This receptor was taken from a woman in her fifties or sixties with active or convalescent COVID-19.

Written as DNA, the CDR3 is TGTGCCAGCAGCTTATCAGGGTCGTCTGAAGCTTTCTTT. The encoded protein is CASSLSGSSEAFF. The chain carries TRBV7-3 and TRBJ1-1, with a tentative D call TRBD1 (5 bases). The CDR3 length is 13 residues. V shed 2 bases and J shed 6 bases, with 10 bases lying between them. CDR1 SGHTA and CDR2 FQGTGA come from the germline V gene.